At least ten counts were recorded for the clone carrying this T cell receptor (beta chain). As yet, its antigen is unknown. Authors of the study amplified TCR beta CDR3 regions from RNA transcripts. The TCR CDR3 was amplified in a first-round RT-PCR using the HTBI primer set. TCRdb analysed the multiplex PCR reads with MiXCR anew, one entry per CDR3 protein. The sample has about 530,000 distinct CDR3 sequences; approximately 17% are singletons. Trimming pared 6 bases from V and 3 bases from J, leaving 18 bases between. This CDR3 is 15 amino acids long. The data were obtained in a study of T cells in Graves' hyperthyroidism and ophthalmopathy. Study-level points and caveats: From stable hyperthyroidism, ophthalmopathy was separated by a 13 V-J model. Ophthalmopathy prediction by the model preceded onset by a median approximately 5.9 months.

Individuals with ophthalmopathy presented a Clinical Activity Score of at least 3, a NOSPECS grade of at least 4 and a duration under 3 months. The genes are TRBV12-3 or TRBV12-4 and TRBJ2-7; possible D gene TRBD2, 5 bases. This TCR was sampled from a woman aged 18-29 years with Graves' ophthalmopathy. Sequencing was carried out using blood. The CDR3 nucleotides are TGTGCCAGCAGCCCAGGACTGGCCCGGAACTACGAGCAGTACTTC. Translated: CASSPGLARNYEQYF.